The rows below give T cell receptor beta chains drawn from one sample of a study of T cell repertoires in cytomegalovirus infection. Their antigens are not known. Each CDR3 protein gets one entry after TCRdb re-called the reads with MiXCR. The data contain approximately 270,000 distinct CDR3 sequences, less than 25% of them singletons. Sequenced material: cultured PBMCs, taken from culture after CMV antigen stimulation. Source of these receptors: a human donor in good health (CMV status not recorded). Some clones in this sample may be carry-over from other donors' samples. Both conserved end residues are part of each CDR3. Each record gives: CDR3 protein, CDR3 DNA, CDR3 length, D gene, J gene, V gene, clone size. A D gene is named only where the DNA matches it firmly. Size values are once, few and many counts, or a class for expanded clones, and some rows have none.

CDR3aa: CASSQELLTYEQYF
CDR3nt: TGCGCCAGCAGCCAAGAGTTGCTTACCTACGAGCAGTACTTC
len: 14
d_gene: -
j_gene: TRBJ2-7
v_gene: TRBV4-3
abundance: -

CDR3aa: CASSQSEGSPCYVEQYF
CDR3nt: TGCGCCAGCAGTCAATCCGAGGGAAGTCCCTGCTACGTTGAGCAGTACTTC
len: 17
d_gene: -
j_gene: TRBJ2-7
v_gene: TRBV23-1
abundance: -

CDR3aa: CASSPMESSGPSTDTQYF
CDR3nt: TGTGCCAGCAGCCCAATGGAGTCTAGCGGGCCGAGCACAGATACGCAGTATTTT
len: 18
d_gene: TRBD2
j_gene: TRBJ2-3
v_gene: TRBV12-3/TRBV12-4
abundance: few

CDR3aa: CASRTIGTSAYYEQYF
CDR3nt: TGTGCCAGCAGGACTATCGGGACTAGCGCGTACTACGAGCAGTACTTC
len: 16
d_gene: TRBD2
j_gene: TRBJ2-7
v_gene: TRBV27
abundance: -

CDR3aa: CASGTGGSNEQFF
CDR3nt: TGTGCCAGCGGAACAGGGGGGAGCAATGAGCAGTTCTTC
len: 13
d_gene: TRBD1
j_gene: TRBJ2-1
v_gene: TRBV6-2/TRBV6-3
abundance: once

CDR3aa: CASSGSGRRHYEQFF
CDR3nt: TGTGCCAGCAGCGGTAGCGGGAGGAGGCACTATGAGCAGTTCTTC
len: 15
d_gene: TRBD2
j_gene: TRBJ2-1
v_gene: TRBV9
abundance: many

CDR3aa: CASSLWASSYNEQFF
CDR3nt: TGTGCCAGCAGTTTATGGGCTAGCTCCTACAATGAGCAGTTCTTC
len: 15
d_gene: -
j_gene: TRBJ2-1
v_gene: TRBV28
abundance: many

CDR3aa: CATSRGQEGRTDTQYF
CDR3nt: TGTGCCACCAGTAGGGGCCAAGAAGGGCGCACAGATACGCAGTATTTT
len: 16
d_gene: -
j_gene: TRBJ2-3
v_gene: TRBV24-1
abundance: many

CDR3aa: CASRSTGYEQYF
CDR3nt: TGTGCCAGCAGATCTACAGGGTACGAGCAGTACTTC
len: 12
d_gene: -
j_gene: TRBJ2-7
v_gene: TRBV28
abundance: -

CDR3aa: CASSEGVWNSPLHF
CDR3nt: TGTGCCAGCAGCGAGGGGGTTTGGAATTCACCCCTCCACTTT
len: 14
d_gene: -
j_gene: TRBJ1-6
v_gene: TRBV12-3/TRBV12-4
abundance: -

CDR3aa: CASSHQTGPSGANVLTF
CDR3nt: TGTGCCAGCAGCCATCAGACAGGGCCCTCTGGGGCCAACGTCCTGACTTTC
len: 17
d_gene: TRBD1
j_gene: TRBJ2-6
v_gene: TRBV12-3/TRBV12-4
abundance: -

CDR3aa: CASSLIDRGAFF
CDR3nt: TGTGCCAGCAGCTTGATCGACAGAGGAGCTTTCTTT
len: 12
d_gene: -
j_gene: TRBJ1-1
v_gene: TRBV11-2
abundance: few

CDR3aa: CSARDRGAGWPYGYTF
CDR3nt: TGCAGTGCTAGAGATCGCGGGGCAGGGTGGCCCTATGGCTACACCTTC
len: 16
d_gene: -
j_gene: TRBJ1-2
v_gene: TRBV20-1
abundance: -

CDR3aa: CASSSGQGGGTDTQYF
CDR3nt: TGTGCCAGCAGTTCGGGACAGGGAGGCGGGACAGATACGCAGTATTTT
len: 16
d_gene: TRBD1
j_gene: TRBJ2-3
v_gene: TRBV12-3/TRBV12-4
abundance: -

CDR3aa: CSGGTSGRSYEQYF
CDR3nt: TGCAGCGGCGGGACTAGCGGGAGGTCCTACGAGCAGTACTTC
len: 14
d_gene: TRBD2
j_gene: TRBJ2-7
v_gene: TRBV29-1
abundance: few

CDR3aa: CASTDRGIGSPLHF
CDR3nt: TGTGCCAGCACCGACAGGGGAATAGGATCACCCCTCCACTTT
len: 14
d_gene: TRBD1
j_gene: TRBJ1-6
v_gene: TRBV27
abundance: many

CDR3aa: CASTRWAMNTEAFF
CDR3nt: TGTGCCAGCACCCGCTGGGCCATGAACACTGAAGCTTTCTTT
len: 14
d_gene: -
j_gene: TRBJ1-1
v_gene: TRBV12-3/TRBV12-4
abundance: -

CDR3aa: CASSFRTGHTGELFF
CDR3nt: TGTGCCAGCAGTTTCCGGACAGGCCACACCGGGGAGCTGTTTTTT
len: 15
d_gene: TRBD1
j_gene: TRBJ2-2
v_gene: TRBV12-3/TRBV12-4
abundance: -

CDR3aa: CASSLSPTLSYGYTF
CDR3nt: TGTGCCAGCAGCTTGAGTCCAACACTCTCCTATGGCTACACCTTC
len: 15
d_gene: -
j_gene: TRBJ1-2
v_gene: TRBV7-2
abundance: few

CDR3aa: CSTTVTETQYF
CDR3nt: TGCAGCACTACAGTGACGGAGACCCAGTACTTC
len: 11
d_gene: -
j_gene: TRBJ2-5
v_gene: TRBV29-1
abundance: many

CDR3aa: CSARVGREKLFF
CDR3nt: TGCAGTGCTAGGGTCGGGAGGGAAAAACTGTTTTTT
len: 12
d_gene: -
j_gene: TRBJ1-4
v_gene: TRBV20-1
abundance: -

CDR3aa: CASSVGLSQPEQFF
CDR3nt: TGTGCCAGCAGCGTCGGACTTTCTCAGCCTGAGCAGTTCTTC
len: 14
d_gene: -
j_gene: TRBJ2-1
v_gene: TRBV11-3
abundance: -

CDR3aa: CASSGPTGVNTEAFF
CDR3nt: TGTGCCAGCAGCGGCCCAACGGGGGTGAACACTGAAGCTTTCTTT
len: 15
d_gene: -
j_gene: TRBJ1-1
v_gene: TRBV11-3
abundance: -

CDR3aa: CASSLQSSYNEQFF
CDR3nt: TGTGCCAGCAGTTTACAGAGCTCCTACAATGAGCAGTTCTTC
len: 14
d_gene: -
j_gene: TRBJ2-1
v_gene: TRBV28
abundance: -

CDR3aa: CASSPPQEPSTDTQYF
CDR3nt: TGTGCCAGCAGCCCCCCCCAGGAGCCGAGCACAGATACGCAGTATTTT
len: 16
d_gene: -
j_gene: TRBJ2-3
v_gene: TRBV5-4
abundance: -

CDR3aa: CASSLVHSLNTEAFF
CDR3nt: TGTGCCAGCAGCTTAGTCCACAGTCTGAACACTGAAGCTTTCTTT
len: 15
d_gene: -
j_gene: TRBJ1-1
v_gene: TRBV7-2
abundance: -

CDR3aa: CASSALTSGRAGEQFF
CDR3nt: TGTGCCAGCAGCGCACTGACTAGCGGGAGGGCGGGTGAGCAGTTCTTC
len: 16
d_gene: TRBD2
j_gene: TRBJ2-1
v_gene: TRBV7-8
abundance: many

CDR3aa: CASSSLLGEGHNEQFF
CDR3nt: TGTGCCAGCAGCTCCTTGTTGGGGGAGGGGCACAATGAGCAGTTCTTC
len: 16
d_gene: TRBD2
j_gene: TRBJ2-1
v_gene: TRBV7-2
abundance: many